This T cell receptor (beta chain) was sequenced in a study of neurological immune-mediated disorders. General study results and limits: No CDR3 amino acid sequences recurred among expanded clones across subjects, suggesting private repertoires in all groups.

Germline values: CDR1 ENHRY, CDR2 SYGVKD. V lost 6 bases and J 0 bases, leaving 6 bases between the germline ends. The CDR3 spans 14 residues. 2 million unsorted PBMCs were stored in RNAlater at -80 °C before RNA extraction. Synthesis of cDNA used 5'RACE (with 10-nucleotide random UMIs). From 15-18 subjects, over 160 million TCR-beta sequences were obtained in each sequencing run. Via MiXCR, TCRdb re-called the 5' RACE reads, giving one row per CDR3 protein. The sample includes about 57,000 distinct CDR3 sequences, approximately 11% seen only once; the top ten take over 8.5%. The table lists this clonotype with many counts. Its cognate antigen is unknown.

This rearrangement joins TRBV10-3 to TRBJ2-6, with D possibly matching TRBD2 (5 bases). Sequences were obtained from PBMCs. The origin of this receptor is a woman in her fifties or sixties with HTLV-1-associated myelopathy (HAM/TSP). CDR3 sequence (DNA): TGTGCCATCAGGAGGGACTCTGGGGCCAACGTCCTGACTTTC. Residues: CAIRRDSGANVLTF.